Presented here are 26 T cell receptor beta chains from one specimen sequenced in a study of blood T cells in healthy people across ages. With a J-beta primer mix and a sample-barcoded 5' primer, a second PCR ran roughly 6 to 11 cycles. TCRdb fed the 5' RACE reads into MiXCR, producing one record per CDR3 protein. The sample has 1.4 million or so distinct CDR3 sequences; around 40% are singletons. Sequenced material: blood. These receptors came from a woman in her late teens or twenties in good health.

The rearrangement links TRBV6-5 to TRBJ2-7; possibly TRBD2 for D (5 bases). V lost 0 bases to trimming and J lost 3 bases, with 12 bases between them. Germline V gives CDR1 MNHEY, CDR2 SVGAGI. The CDR3 extends over 15 amino acids. In DNA form, the CDR3 reads TGTGCCAGCAGTTACTCTGCTAGCCGGGACTACGAGCAGTACTTC. This sequence encodes CASSYSASRDYEQYF.

The CDR3 region has the DNA TGTGCCAGCAGCTTGGGAGAGGTAAACGAGCAGTACTTC. This encodes CASSLGEVNEQYF. The chain couples TRBV7-9 to TRBJ2-7; a weak D match, TRBD2 (5 bases). With 3 bases removed from V and 5 bases from J, the gap between germline ends came to 11 bases. The CDR3 is 13 amino acids. Germline values: CDR1 SEHNR, CDR2 FQNEAQ (reference sequence).

The rearrangement uses TRBV3-1 and TRBJ2-1; TRBD2 aligns across 11 bases. The trim removed 0 bases at V and 4 bases at J, leaving 5 bases unmatched. The CDR3 covers 17 residues. CDR1 LGHDT and CDR2 YNNKEL come from the germline V gene (reference sequence). This chain's CDR3 is CASSQDLLAGAYNEQFF. The CDR3 DNA is TGTGCCAGCAGCCAAGACCTACTAGCGGGAGCTTACAATGAGCAGTTCTTC.

V gene TRBV18 combines with J gene TRBJ2-5, with TRBD1 matching over 7 bases. J gave up 3 bases and V 8 bases, and 6 bases lay outside the gene matches. The CDR3 has 13 amino acids. Per the germline V gene, CDR1 is KGHSH and CDR2 is LQKENI. In DNA, the CDR3 is TGTGCCAGCCTCCCCGGGACAGAAGAGACCCAGTACTTC. Amino acid sequence: CASLPGTEETQYF.

There are a few counts of this clonotype. The chain carries TRBV25-1 and TRBJ2-5, with a weak D call TRBD2 (5 bases). Germline V CDR1 and CDR2: MGHDK, SYGVNS. V gave up 7 bases and J gave up 0 bases, with 12 bases separating them. This CDR3 has 14 residues. The chain's CDR3 is CASNSVQYQETQYF. CDR3 nucleotides: TGTGCCAGCAATAGCGTACAGTACCAAGAGACCCAGTACTTC.

This chain uses TRBV7-2 with TRBJ2-1; 7 bases agree with TRBD1. The V gene's germline CDR1 is SGHTA and CDR2 FQGNSA. There are 15 residues in the CDR3. The V gene end was trimmed by 6 bases and the J gene end by 6 bases; junction bases not matched to a gene: 11. The CDR3 coding sequence is TGTGCCAGCAGACAAAGACAGGGTGGGATCAATGAGCAGTTCTTC. Protein product: CASRQRQGGINEQFF.

This clonotype turned up a few times. V and J are TRBV6-2 or TRBV6-3 and TRBJ2-2; D is possibly TRBD1 (6 bases). CDR3 size: 14 residues. CDR1 is MNHEY, CDR2 SVGEGT, per germline. Trimming cost V 6 bases and J 4 bases, with 12 bases left between them. The CDR3 region is CASRTGHLTGELFF. The CDR3 nucleotides read TGTGCCAGCAGAACAGGGCATCTCACCGGGGAGCTGTTTTTT.

The V call is TRBV28, the J call TRBJ1-6, with D perhaps matching TRBD1 (6 bases). The germline V and J ends were trimmed by 6 bases and 12 bases, with 24 bases remaining between them. Germline values: CDR1 MDHEN, CDR2 SYDVKM. The CDR3 consists of 16 residues. The CDR3 coding sequence is TGTGCCAGCAGCCTCCCGCACAGGGCACCGAGGGGACCCCTCCACTTT. This codes for CASSLPHRAPRGPLHF.

In its sample, this clonotype was seen a few times. The V gene is TRBV25-1, the J gene TRBJ1-2; no firm D call. V lost 0 bases, J lost 4 bases, and 6 bases lay in between. CDR1 MGHDK and CDR2 SYGVNS come from the germline V gene. This CDR3 region has 13 residues. For the CDR3, the DNA is TGTGCCAGCAGTGAATACCCCGGCTATGGCTACACCTTC. Protein product: CASSEYPGYGYTF.

V gene TRBV2 combines with J gene TRBJ2-5; D gene uncertain. This CDR3 comprises 14 residues. Germline CDR1 SNHLY, CDR2 FYNNEI. V lost 4 bases and J 4 bases, leaving 13 bases between the germline ends. CDR3 bases: TGTGCCAGCAGTGTTTTTGAGGTCTTAGAGACCCAGTACTTC. This gives the protein CASSVFEVLETQYF. The variable domain in full, with the rest retrieved from reference TRBV2 and TRBJ2-5, is EPEVTQTPSHQVTQMGQEVILRCVPISNHLYFYWYRQILGQKVEFLVSFYNNEISEKSEIFDDQFSVERPDGSNFTLKIRSTKLEDSAMYFCASSVFEVLETQYFGPGTRLLVL.

The table lists this clonotype with a few counts. The chain employs TRBV10-3 and TRBJ2-1; D might be TRBD2 (6 bases). Trimming took off 10 bases at V and 0 bases at J, with 22 bases between the two ends. CDR3 length: 17 amino acids. Germline CDR1 ENHRY, CDR2 SYGVKD. The chain's CDR3 is CATTSLATHSSYNEQFF. In DNA form, the CDR3 reads TGTGCCACGACCAGCCTAGCGACGCACAGCTCCTACAATGAGCAGTTCTTC.

The V and J genes are TRBV2 and TRBJ2-3, with 10 bases identical to TRBD2. The CDR3 is 17 residues long. Germline-derived CDR1 and CDR2 are SNHLY and FYNNEI. With 0 bases clipped from V and 2 bases from J, the junction kept 5 bases outside the gene matches. The CDR3 reads CASSEAGLAGDTDTQYF. CDR3 DNA: TGTGCCAGCAGTGAAGCTGGTCTAGCGGGGGACACAGATACGCAGTATTTT.

This clonotype was counted only a few times. The chain employs TRBV4-1 and TRBJ1-1; no clear D gene. Germline-derived CDR1 and CDR2 are MGHRA and YSYEKL. The CDR3 sequence is 14 residues long. The germline V and J ends were trimmed by 3 bases and 3 bases, with 11 bases remaining between them. Written as DNA, the CDR3 is TGCGCCAGCAGCCACGAGGGAAGGCACACTGAAGCTTTCTTT. Translating it yields CASSHEGRHTEAFF.

The chain uses TRBV12-3 or TRBV12-4 and TRBJ1-1; D gene ambiguous. The CDR3 totals 13 residues. The V end was cut by 5 bases, the J end by 0 bases, with 7 bases between. The CDR3 coding sequence is TGTGCCAGCAGTGTATTGATGAACACTGAAGCTTTCTTT. Amino acid sequence: CASSVLMNTEAFF.

This chain links TRBV21-1 with TRBJ2-5; no check of the table's D call, TRBD1, against the DNA was made. TRBV21-1 is labeled a pseudogene. The CDR3 runs 15 residues. Here the CDR3 reads CASSGPVADQETQYF. In DNA, the CDR3 is TGTGCCAGCTCTGGCCCCGTGGCCGACCAAGAGACCCAGTACTTC.

This clonotype was found a few times. J is TRBJ2-3 and V is TRBV7-9, with no clear D. V lost 1 base, J lost 5 bases, and 10 bases lay in between. There are 14 residues in the CDR3. The germline CDR1 and CDR2 sequences are SEHNR and FQNEAQ (reference sequence). CDR3 coding DNA: TGTGCCAGCAGCTTAGAGGTAGTTGGAGATACGCAGTATTTT. This gives the protein CASSLEVVGDTQYF.

The chain is built from TRBV4-3 and TRBJ2-2; TRBD2 agrees at 7 bases. There are 15 residues in the CDR3. Per germline, CDR1 LGHNA and CDR2 YSLEER. The junction had 6 bases not matched to a gene; V was cut back by 7 bases and J by 1 base. For the CDR3, the DNA is TGCGCCAGCAACGGGGGGAAGGAGAACACCGGGGAGCTGTTTTTT. Translation: CASNGGKENTGELFF.

The V and J genes are TRBV12-3 or TRBV12-4 and TRBJ2-1; 8 bases line up with TRBD2. J was trimmed by 9 bases and V by 3 bases; bases with no gene match: 4. The CDR3 has 13 residues. The CDR3 protein is CASSFTAGVEQFF. The CDR3 DNA reads TGTGCCAGCAGTTTTACAGCGGGGGTTGAGCAGTTCTTC.

This clonotype was seen at least ten times. The gene calls are TRBV7-9 and TRBJ2-7, with D possibly TRBD1 on 6 matching bases. The CDR3 has 12 residues. Trimming removed 4 bases from V and 5 bases from J, with 9 bases in between. The germline V gene has CDR1 SEHNR and CDR2 FQNEAQ (reference sequence). In DNA, the CDR3 is TGTGCCAGCAGCTCACAGGGCGACGAGCAGTACTTC. As protein: CASSSQGDEQYF.

This sequence joins TRBV12-3 or TRBV12-4 and TRBJ1-2; 7 bases are shared with TRBD1. The CDR3 runs 15 residues. Germline trimming cut 6 bases from V and 3 bases from J; bases unmatched to any gene: 10. The CDR3, as DNA: TGTGCCAGCAGGCTACAGGGGCGCCTTGACTATGGCTACACCTTC. Amino acid sequence: CASRLQGRLDYGYTF.

This clonotype was counted at least ten times. One end of the junction fails to match germline, which may point to a read error. The chain has TRBV20-1 and TRBJ2-1; D is undetermined. Germline V gives CDR1 DFQATT, CDR2 SNEGSKA (reference sequence). This CDR3 contains 11 residues. CDR3 coding DNA: TGCAGCGCTACCCCTTACAATGAGCAGTTCTTC. It is translated as CSATPYNEQFF.

This clonotype was counted between two and nine times. The chain couples TRBV7-9 to TRBJ2-7, with D hard to call. CDR3 length: 13 residues. The V gene lost 4 bases and the J gene lost 7 bases, with 14 bases spanning the gap. CDR1 is SEHNR, CDR2 FQNEAQ, per germline (reference sequence). The CDR3 sequence: CASSSPTGLEQYF. CDR3 DNA: TGTGCCAGCAGCTCCCCGACGGGTTTAGAGCAGTACTTC. Full variable domain (missing parts from reference TRBV7-9 and TRBJ2-7): DTGVSQNPRHKITKRGQNVTFRCDPISEHNRLYWYRQTLGQGPEFLTYFQNEAQLEKSRLLSDRFSAERPKGSFSTLEIQRTEQGDSAMYLCASSSPTGLEQYFGPGTRLTVT.

In this sample, this clonotype turned up a few times. The chain employs TRBV3-1 and TRBJ2-5; 13 positions agree with TRBD2. Germline V CDR1 and CDR2: LGHDT, YNNKEL (reference sequence). The CDR3 consists of 15 residues. V gave up 6 bases and J gave up 4 bases; unmatched junction bases: 5. The CDR3 bases are TGTGCCAGCAGTTTAGGGACTAGCGGGACAGAGACCCAGTACTTC. Residues: CASSLGTSGTETQYF.

This clonotype was detected once. This chain links TRBV4-1 with TRBJ2-5; TRBD2 matches 14 bases. The CDR3 contains 17 residues. The germline V gene encodes CDR1 MGHRA and CDR2 YSYEKL. The junction had 16 bases not matched to a gene; V was cut back by 5 bases and J by 11 bases. The CDR3: CASSSRLAGGPRNEQYF. In DNA, the CDR3 is TGCGCCAGCAGCTCCCGACTAGCGGGGGGGCCACGGAATGAGCAGTACTTC.

V is TRBV4-1 and J is TRBJ1-1; D not resolved. The CDR3 covers 12 residues. CDR1 and CDR2 (germline): MGHRA, YSYEKL. V lost 1 base and J lost 6, with 6 bases in between. The DNA of the CDR3 is TGCGCCAGCAGCCAAGGTGCTTCTGAAGCTTTCTTT. Its protein product is CASSQGASEAFF.

V gene TRBV20-1 combines with J gene TRBJ2-7; tentatively, D is TRBD1 (6 bases). Germline V gene data show CDR1 as DFQATT and CDR2 as SNEGSKA (reference sequence). This CDR3 has 15 residues. Between the trimmed V and J ends, which lost 3 bases and 0 bases, there was a span of 15 bases. In DNA form, the CDR3 reads TGCAGTGCTAGCCCGAGGACAGTGTACTCCTACGAGCAGTACTTC. It codes for CSASPRTVYSYEQYF.